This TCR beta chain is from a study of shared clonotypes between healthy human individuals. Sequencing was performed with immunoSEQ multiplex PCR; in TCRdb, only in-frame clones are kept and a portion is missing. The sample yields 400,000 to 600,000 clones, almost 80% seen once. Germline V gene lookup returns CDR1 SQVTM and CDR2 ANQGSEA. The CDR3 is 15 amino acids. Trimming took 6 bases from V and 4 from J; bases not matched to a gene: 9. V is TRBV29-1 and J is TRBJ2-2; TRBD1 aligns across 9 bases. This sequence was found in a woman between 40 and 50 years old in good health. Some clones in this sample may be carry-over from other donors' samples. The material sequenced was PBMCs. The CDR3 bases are TGCAGCGTCCAGGGGACAGGGCGGCGCACCGGGGAGCTGTTTTTT. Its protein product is CSVQGTGRRTGELFF.